Here is one TCR beta chain with its context. There is no known antigen for this receptor. The observed sequence ends 3 residues before the CDR3 terminus, with the missing tail filled in from the germline J gene. These data belong to a study of T cell clonality in common variable immunodeficiency (dated by TCRdb to the mid-2010s). The full study reports these points: Fewer TCRbeta clones were shared among CVID subjects than among healthy controls (p < 0.0001). Despite equal DNA input, controls averaged about 79,000 unique sequences per sample versus about 30,000 in CVID samples. Correlations between repertoire features and clinical complications were limited by patient heterogeneity within the CVID cohort. According to the authors, figuring out what caused the increased clonality in CVID would require sequencing the repertoires of T cell subpopulations. Increased TCRbeta clonality was found in CVID subjects compared with healthy controls (t-test p = 0.018), with the increase being most characteristic of about a third of subjects. CVID TCRbeta sequences reportedly showed fewer deletions and N-nucleotide insertions and lacked highly modified clones with 13 or more V deletions.

Standard criteria, namely reduction of serum IgG, IgA and/or IgM below the normal range together with specific antibody deficiency, were applied for the diagnosis of CVID. A total of 44 subjects (roughly 15 female and some 30 male; age range roughly 9 to 70 years, mean age around 40) were included in the CVID group. Predominantly Caucasian heritage was noted among both the CVID patients and the healthy controls. All CVID subjects had received replacement immunoglobulin therapy for at least one year at the time of study participation. At the time of blood collection, no CVID subject was ill or was being treated with immunomodulatory or immunosuppressive medication. Heparinized peripheral whole blood samples of roughly 5 to 8.5 ml were obtained from each donor. Genomic DNA from adults with common variable immune deficiency (CVID) and from healthy adult controls was used to sequence TCRbeta CDR3 repertoires. To isolate peripheral blood mononuclear cells, diluted blood was subjected to density centrifugation over Hypaque 1077 or Ficoll-Paque. Genomic DNA was obtained from unsorted mononuclear cells using either Qiagen column purification or a centrifugation-based method.

CVID samples and control samples contributed equivalent amounts of genomic DNA as sequencing input. For every sample, a 60 bp segment covering the rearranged TCRbeta CDR3 region was amplified and then sequenced. The immunoSEQ assay, a bias-corrected multiplex PCR with high-throughput sequencing, was employed for TCRbeta amplification. The paper's processing steps were these. Every unique nucleotide sequence counted as a clone and was annotated with V, D and J genes, copy number and frequency. Sequences were labeled productive if in frame, and non-productive if out of frame or containing stop codons. As previously described, Shannon's entropy was used to calculate clonality. The predicted amino acid sequences of productive clones were used to derive mean CDR3 Kyte-Doolittle hydropathy. The R hclust function was used to hierarchically cluster scaled V gene usage with Manhattan distance and complete linkage. To assess clone sharing by CDR3 amino acid sequence, 12 repertoires per group were resampled over 100 rounds. Repertoires were searched for approximately 70 published EBV-specific and around 240 published CMV-specific TCRbeta sequences. A couple of CVID samples that yielded fewer than 10,000 sequences were excluded from the analysis, so approximately 38 CVID repertoires were retained. The table was pulled from immuneACCESS by TCRdb, which kept in-frame rearrangements only. Such tables lose some clones; where checked, under half of the loss comes from unresolved V genes, and the rest has no known cause. The V and J calls and the clone size are those of that table, but D and trimming were determined from the DNA. Here the sample lists roughly 13,000 clones, none seen once only. The ten largest clones capture around 8.1% of the sample.

In the germline V gene, CDR1 corresponds to SNHLY and CDR2 to FYNNEI. Measured from the cysteine to the phenylalanine, the CDR3 is 18 residues long. The DNA covers only part of the CDR3, 45 bases in frame from base 1. Relative to germline, V is missing 8 bases and J is missing 2 bases, with 13 bases of the junction outside any gene match. Sequenced sample: peripheral blood mononuclear cells. The chain was built from TRBV2 and TRBJ2-7; TRBD2 agrees with 15 junctional bases. This TCR was sampled from a human donor with common variable immunodeficiency. The CDR3 protein sequence reads: CASRRWTSGGAETYEQYF. CDR3 DNA (partial): TGTGCCAGCCGCCGTTGGACTAGCGGGGGGGCCGAAACCTACGAG.